Described below is a single T cell receptor (beta chain) sequence and its context. This table comes from immunoSEQ multiplex PCR, and its TCRdb copy is limited to in-frame clones, with some not included. Of approximately 650,000 clones in the sample, just under 97% are singletons; the top ten hold about 0.11%. CD8 cells regarded as naive lacked CD45RO, were positively chosen for CCR7, and omitted terminally differentiated effector memory CD45RA+ cells. The germline V and J ends were trimmed by 3 bases and 7 bases, with 13 bases remaining between them. CDR1 and CDR2 (germline): SEHNR, FQNEAQ (reference sequence). This CDR3 has 13 amino acids. This entry comes from a study of shared clonotypes between healthy human individuals. For the study at large: The study enrolled a couple of women and a few men aged 18 to 49.

The chain uses TRBV7-9 and TRBJ2-7; D is perhaps TRBD2 (7 bases). This TCR came from a woman aged 25 to 39 in good health. The sequenced sample was naive CD8+ T cells sorted from blood. The CDR3 DNA reads as TGTGCCAGCAGCTTCCCGGGGGGCGGTGAGCAGTACTTC. It translates to CASSFPGGGEQYF.